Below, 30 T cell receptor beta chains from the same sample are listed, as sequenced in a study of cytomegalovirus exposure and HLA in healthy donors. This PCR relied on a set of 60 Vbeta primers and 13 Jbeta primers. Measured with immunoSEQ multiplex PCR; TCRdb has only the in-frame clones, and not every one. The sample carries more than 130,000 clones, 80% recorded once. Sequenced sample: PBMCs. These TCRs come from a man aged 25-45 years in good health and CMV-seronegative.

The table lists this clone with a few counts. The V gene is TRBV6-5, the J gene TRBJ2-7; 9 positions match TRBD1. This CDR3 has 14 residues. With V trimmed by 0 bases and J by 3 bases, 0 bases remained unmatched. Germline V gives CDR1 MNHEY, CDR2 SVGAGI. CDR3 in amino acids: CASSYSTGGYEQYF. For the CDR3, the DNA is TGTGCCAGCAGTTACTCGACAGGGGGCTACGAGCAGTACTTC.

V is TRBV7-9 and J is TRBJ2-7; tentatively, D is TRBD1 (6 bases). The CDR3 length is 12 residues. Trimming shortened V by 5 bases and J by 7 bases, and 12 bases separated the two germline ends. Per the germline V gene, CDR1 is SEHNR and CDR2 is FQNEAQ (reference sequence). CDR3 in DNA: TGTGCCAGCAGCCGAACAGGGTTTGAGCAGTACTTC. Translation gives CASSRTGFEQYF.

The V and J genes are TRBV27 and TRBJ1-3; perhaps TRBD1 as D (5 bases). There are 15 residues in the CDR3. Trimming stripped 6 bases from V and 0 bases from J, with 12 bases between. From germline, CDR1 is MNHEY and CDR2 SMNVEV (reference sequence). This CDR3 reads CASSPAGLSGNTIYF. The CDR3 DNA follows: TGTGCCAGCAGCCCGGCGGGGCTCTCTGGAAACACCATATATTTT.

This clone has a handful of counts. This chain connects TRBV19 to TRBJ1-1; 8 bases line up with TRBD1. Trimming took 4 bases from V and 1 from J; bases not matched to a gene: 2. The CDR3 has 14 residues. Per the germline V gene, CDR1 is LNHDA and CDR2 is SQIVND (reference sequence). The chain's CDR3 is CASSRTGWNTEAFF. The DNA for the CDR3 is TGTGCCAGTAGTAGGACAGGGTGGAACACTGAAGCTTTCTTT.

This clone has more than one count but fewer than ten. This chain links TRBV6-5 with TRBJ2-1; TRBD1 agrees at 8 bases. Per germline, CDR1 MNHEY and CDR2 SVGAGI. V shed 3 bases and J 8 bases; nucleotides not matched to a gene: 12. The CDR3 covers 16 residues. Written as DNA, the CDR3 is TGTGCCAGCAGTTATCTACAGGGGGGTAGTAGCGATGAGCAGTTCTTC. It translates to CASSYLQGGSSDEQFF.

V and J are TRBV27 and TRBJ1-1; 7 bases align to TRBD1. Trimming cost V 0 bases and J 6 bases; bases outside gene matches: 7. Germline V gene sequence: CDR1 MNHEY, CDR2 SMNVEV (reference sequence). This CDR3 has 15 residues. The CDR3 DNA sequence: TGTGCCAGCAGTTTATCGGCGACAGGGTTTCCTGAAGCTTTCTTT. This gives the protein CASSLSATGFPEAFF.

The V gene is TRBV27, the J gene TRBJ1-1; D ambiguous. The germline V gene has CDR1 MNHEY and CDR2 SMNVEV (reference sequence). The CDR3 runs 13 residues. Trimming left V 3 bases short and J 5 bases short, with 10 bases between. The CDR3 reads CASSFQLWTEAFF. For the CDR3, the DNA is TGTGCCAGCAGTTTTCAACTGTGGACTGAAGCTTTCTTT.

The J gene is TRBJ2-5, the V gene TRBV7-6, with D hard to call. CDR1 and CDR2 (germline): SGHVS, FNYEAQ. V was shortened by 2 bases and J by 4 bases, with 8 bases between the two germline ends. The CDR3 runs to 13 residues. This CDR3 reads CASSLFRSETQYF. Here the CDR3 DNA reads TGTGCCAGCAGCTTATTTCGTTCAGAGACCCAGTACTTC.

The CDR3 protein is CASSPLTLSFSGNTIYF. The CDR3 region has the DNA TGTGCCAGCAGTCCCCTGACACTCTCCTTCTCTGGAAACACCATATATTTT. The chain links TRBV27 to TRBJ1-3; D remains ambiguous. CDR1 is MNHEY and CDR2 is SMNVEV in the germline V gene (reference sequence). Trimming took off 5 bases at V and 0 bases at J, with 17 bases between the two ends. This CDR3 contains 17 residues.

CDR3 bases: TGTGCCAGCGGGGGACAGGGCTTTATGAACACTGAAGCTTTCTTT. Protein product: CASGGQGFMNTEAFF. The V gene is TRBV5-4, the J gene TRBJ1-1, with 9 bases fitting TRBD1. Trimming cost V 7 bases and J 0 bases; bases outside gene matches: 7. CDR1 is SGHNT and CDR2 is YYREEE in the germline V gene (reference sequence). The CDR3 is 15 residues long.

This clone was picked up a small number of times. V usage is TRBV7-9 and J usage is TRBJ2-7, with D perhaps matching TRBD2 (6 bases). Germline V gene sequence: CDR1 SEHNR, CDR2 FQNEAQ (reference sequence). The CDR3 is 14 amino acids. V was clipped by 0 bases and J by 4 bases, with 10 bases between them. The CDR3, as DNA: TGTGCCAGCAGCTTAGCTAGCGGAGGTTACGAGCAGTACTTC. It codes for CASSLASGGYEQYF.

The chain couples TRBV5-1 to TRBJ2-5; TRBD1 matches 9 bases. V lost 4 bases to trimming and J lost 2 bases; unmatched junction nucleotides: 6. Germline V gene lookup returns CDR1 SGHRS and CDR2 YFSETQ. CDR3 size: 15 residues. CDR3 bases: TGCGCCAGCAGCGTGGAGGGGACAGGGCAAGAGACCCAGTACTTC. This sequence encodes CASSVEGTGQETQYF.

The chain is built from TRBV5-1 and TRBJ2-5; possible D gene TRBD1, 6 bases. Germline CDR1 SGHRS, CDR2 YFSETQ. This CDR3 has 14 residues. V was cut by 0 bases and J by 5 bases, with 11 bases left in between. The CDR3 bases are TGCGCCAGCAGCTTGGGAAACAGGGTGGAGACCCAGTACTTC. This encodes CASSLGNRVETQYF.

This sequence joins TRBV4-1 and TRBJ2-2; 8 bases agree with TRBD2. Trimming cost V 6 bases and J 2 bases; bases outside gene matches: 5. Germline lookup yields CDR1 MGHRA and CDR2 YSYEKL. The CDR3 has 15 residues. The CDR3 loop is CASRSGTRNTGELFF. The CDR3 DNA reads TGCGCCAGCAGATCTGGGACTAGAAACACCGGGGAGCTGTTTTTT.

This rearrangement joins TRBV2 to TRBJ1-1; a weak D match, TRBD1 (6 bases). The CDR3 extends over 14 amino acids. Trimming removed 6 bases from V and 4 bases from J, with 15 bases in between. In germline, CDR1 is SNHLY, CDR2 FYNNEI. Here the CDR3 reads CASRVDRMATEAFF. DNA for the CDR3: TGTGCCAGCAGGGTCGACAGGATGGCCACTGAAGCTTTCTTT.

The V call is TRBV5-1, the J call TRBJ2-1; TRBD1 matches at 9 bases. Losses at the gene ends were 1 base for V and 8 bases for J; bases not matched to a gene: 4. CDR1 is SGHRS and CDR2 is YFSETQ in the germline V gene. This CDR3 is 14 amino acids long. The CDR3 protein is CASSLTGQGYEQFF. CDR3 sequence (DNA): TGCGCCAGCAGCTTGACGGGACAGGGCTATGAGCAGTTCTTC.

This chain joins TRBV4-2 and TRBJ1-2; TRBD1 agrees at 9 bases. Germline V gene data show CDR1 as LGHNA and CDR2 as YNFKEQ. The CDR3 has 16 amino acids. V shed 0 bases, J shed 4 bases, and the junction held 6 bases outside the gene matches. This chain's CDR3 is CASSQEGQGGGYGYTF. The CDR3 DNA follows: TGTGCCAGCAGCCAAGAGGGACAGGGAGGCGGCTATGGCTACACCTTC.

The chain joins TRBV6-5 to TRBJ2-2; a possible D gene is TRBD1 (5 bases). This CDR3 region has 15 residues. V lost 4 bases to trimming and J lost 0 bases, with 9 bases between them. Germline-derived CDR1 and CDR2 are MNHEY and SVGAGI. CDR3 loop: CASSSRVSNTGELFF. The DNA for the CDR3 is TGTGCCAGCAGTTCCAGGGTTTCGAACACCGGGGAGCTGTTTTTT.

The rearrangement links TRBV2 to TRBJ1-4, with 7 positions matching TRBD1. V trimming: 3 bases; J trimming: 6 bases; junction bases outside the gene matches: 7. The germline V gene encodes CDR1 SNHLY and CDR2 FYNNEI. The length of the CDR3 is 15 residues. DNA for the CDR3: TGTGCCAGCAGTGAGGCGGGCAGGGGGTATGAAAAACTGTTTTTT. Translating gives CASSEAGRGYEKLFF.

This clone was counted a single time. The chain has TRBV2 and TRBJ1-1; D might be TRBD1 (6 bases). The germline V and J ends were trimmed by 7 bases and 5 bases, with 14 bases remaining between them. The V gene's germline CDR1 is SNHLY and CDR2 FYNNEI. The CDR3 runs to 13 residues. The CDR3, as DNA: TGTGCCAGCACCACGGGGGGGCGTACTGAAGCTTTCTTT. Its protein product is CASTTGGRTEAFF.

CDR3: CASSLTSGGQVNYGYTF. The CDR3 nucleotides read TGCGCCAGCAGCCTTACGTCAGGGGGACAGGTCAACTATGGCTACACCTTC. The chain uses TRBV4-1 and TRBJ1-2; 8 bases align to TRBD1. V dropped 4 bases and J dropped 2; count of bases not matched to a gene: 12. The CDR3 totals 17 residues. Germline lookup yields CDR1 MGHRA and CDR2 YSYEKL.

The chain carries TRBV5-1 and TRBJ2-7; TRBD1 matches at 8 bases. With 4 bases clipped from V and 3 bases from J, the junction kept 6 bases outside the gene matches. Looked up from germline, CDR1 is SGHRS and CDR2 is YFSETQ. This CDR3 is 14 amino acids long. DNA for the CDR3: TGCGCCAGCAGCATACAGGGGGAAGGCTACGAGCAGTACTTC. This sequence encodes CASSIQGEGYEQYF.

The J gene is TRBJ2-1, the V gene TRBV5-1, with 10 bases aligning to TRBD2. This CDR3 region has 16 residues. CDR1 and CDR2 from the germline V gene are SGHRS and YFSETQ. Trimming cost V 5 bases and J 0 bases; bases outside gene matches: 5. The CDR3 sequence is CASRPSSGSSYNEQFF. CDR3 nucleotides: TGCGCCAGCAGGCCCTCTAGCGGGAGCTCCTACAATGAGCAGTTCTTC.

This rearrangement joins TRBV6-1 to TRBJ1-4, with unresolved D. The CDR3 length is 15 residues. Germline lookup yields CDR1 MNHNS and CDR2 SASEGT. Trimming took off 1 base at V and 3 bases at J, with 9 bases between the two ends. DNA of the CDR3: TGTGCCAGCAGTGAAGGGAGGGCGGCTAATGAAAAACTGTTTTTT. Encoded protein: CASSEGRAANEKLFF.

CDR3 DNA: TGCGCCAGCAGCTCAGGACAGGGGGCCGATCAGCCCCAGCATTTT. Protein sequence: CASSSGQGADQPQHF. The chain has TRBV4-1 and TRBJ1-5; TRBD1 agrees at 11 bases. The CDR3 contains 15 residues. Per germline, CDR1 MGHRA and CDR2 YSYEKL. V lost 5 bases and J lost 5; bases outside the gene matches: 5.

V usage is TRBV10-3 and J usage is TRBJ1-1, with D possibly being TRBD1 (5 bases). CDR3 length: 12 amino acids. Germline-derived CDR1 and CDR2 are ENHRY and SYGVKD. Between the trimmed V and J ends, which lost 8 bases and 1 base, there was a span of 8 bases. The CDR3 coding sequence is TGTGCCATCGGCGGGGGGAACACTGAAGCTTTCTTT. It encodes CAIGGGNTEAFF.

CDR3 sequence: CASSEAPPGPGLARGYF. In DNA, the CDR3 is TGTGCCAGCAGTGAAGCGCCTCCGGGTCCAGGGCTTGCTAGAGGGTACTTC. This rearrangement joins TRBV2 to TRBJ2-7; TRBD1 might be the D (5 bases). From germline, CDR1 is SNHLY and CDR2 FYNNEI. The CDR3 totals 17 residues. Trimming pared 0 bases from V and 12 bases from J, leaving 27 bases between. The entire variable domain, with the rest obtained from reference TRBV2 and TRBJ2-7, is as follows: EPEVTQTPSHQVTQMGQEVILRCVPISNHLYFYWYRQILGQKVEFLVSFYNNEISEKSEIFDDQFSVERPDGSNFTLKIRSTKLEDSAMYFCASSEAPPGPGLARGYFGPGTRLTVT.

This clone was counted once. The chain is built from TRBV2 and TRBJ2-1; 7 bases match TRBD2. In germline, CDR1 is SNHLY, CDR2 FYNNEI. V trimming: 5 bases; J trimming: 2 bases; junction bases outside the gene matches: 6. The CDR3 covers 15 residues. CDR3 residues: CASSSAGDPYNEQFF. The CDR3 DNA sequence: TGTGCCAGCAGTTCCGCGGGAGACCCCTACAATGAGCAGTTCTTC.

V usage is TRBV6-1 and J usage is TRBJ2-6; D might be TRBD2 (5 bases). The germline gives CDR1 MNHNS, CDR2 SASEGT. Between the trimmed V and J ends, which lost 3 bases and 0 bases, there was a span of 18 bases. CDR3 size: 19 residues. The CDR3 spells CASSERHIFGDSGANVLTF. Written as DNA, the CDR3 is TGTGCCAGCAGTGAGAGACATATCTTCGGGGACTCTGGGGCCAACGTCCTGACTTTC.

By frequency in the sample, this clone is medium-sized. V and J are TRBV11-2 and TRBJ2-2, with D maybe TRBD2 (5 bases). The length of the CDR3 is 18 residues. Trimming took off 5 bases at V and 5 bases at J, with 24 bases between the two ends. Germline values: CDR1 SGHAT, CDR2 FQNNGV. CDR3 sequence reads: CASSAVPWTWVETGELFF. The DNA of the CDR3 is TGTGCCAGCAGCGCAGTCCCCTGGACTTGGGTTGAAACCGGGGAGCTGTTTTTT.